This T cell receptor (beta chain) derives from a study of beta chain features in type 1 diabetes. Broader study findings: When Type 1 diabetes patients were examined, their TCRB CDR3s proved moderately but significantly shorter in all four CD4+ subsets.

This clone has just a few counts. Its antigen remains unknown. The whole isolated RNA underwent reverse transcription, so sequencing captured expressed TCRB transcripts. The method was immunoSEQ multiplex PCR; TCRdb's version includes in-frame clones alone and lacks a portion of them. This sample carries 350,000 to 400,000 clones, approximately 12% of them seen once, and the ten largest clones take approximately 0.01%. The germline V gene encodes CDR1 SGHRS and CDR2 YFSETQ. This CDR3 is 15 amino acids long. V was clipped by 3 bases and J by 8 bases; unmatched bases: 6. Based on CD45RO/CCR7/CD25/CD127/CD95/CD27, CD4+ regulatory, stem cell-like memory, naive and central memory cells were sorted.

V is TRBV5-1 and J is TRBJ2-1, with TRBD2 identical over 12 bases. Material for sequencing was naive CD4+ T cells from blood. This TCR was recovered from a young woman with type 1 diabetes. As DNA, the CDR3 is TGCGCCAGCAGCTGGACTAGCGGGATTGTCTATGAGCAGTTCTTC. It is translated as CASSWTSGIVYEQFF.